This is a list of T cell receptor beta chains from one sample in a study of early T cells in non-severe SARS-CoV-2 infection. MiXCR was run by TCRdb on the 5' RACE reads, yielding one entry per CDR3 protein. The sample shows about 50,000 distinct CDR3 sequences, about 10% of them seen only once. Input material: whole blood. The receptors derive from an adult who was a healthcare worker with PCR-confirmed SARS-CoV-2 infection or an uninfected control (not recorded which). The CDR3 runs from the conserved cysteine through the conserved F or W. D genes are given only for firm matches. The size entry is marked missing in some rows and otherwise reads once, few, many or a size class.

CDR3 protein	CDR3 DNA	V gene	J gene	D gene	clone size
CASRTESSYNEQFF	TGCGCCAGCAGAACAGAGAGCTCCTACAATGAGCAGTTCTTC	TRBV5-1	TRBJ2-1	.	many
CASSLFNEQYF	TGTGCCAGCAGTTTATTTAACGAGCAGTACTTC	TRBV12-3/TRBV12-4	TRBJ2-7	.	many
CAISVRLAGGYEQYF	TGTGCCATCAGTGTTCGACTAGCGGGGGGCTACGAGCAGTACTTC	TRBV10-3	TRBJ2-7	TRBD2	.
CASSLASPEETQYF	TGTGCCAGCAGCTTGGCCAGTCCCGAGGAGACCCAGTACTTC	TRBV5-5	TRBJ2-5	.	few
CASSPMGGQENIQYF	TGTGCCAGCAGCCCCATGGGGGGACAGGAAAACATTCAGTACTTC	TRBV5-4	TRBJ2-4	TRBD1	.
CASSWDTNYGYTF	TGTGCCAGCTCCTGGGACACCAACTATGGCTACACCTTC	TRBV18	TRBJ1-2	.	many
CASSLDGTNTGELFF	TGTGCCAGCAGCTTAGACGGGACAAACACCGGGGAGCTGTTTTTT	TRBV7-6	TRBJ2-2	.	many
CASLRLGTLYEQYF	TGCGCCAGCCTCCGGTTGGGGACCCTTTACGAGCAGTACTTC	TRBV10-2	TRBJ2-7	.	few
CASSLVPEANYGYTF	TGTGCCAGCAGCTTAGTCCCGGAGGCCAACTATGGCTACACCTTC	TRBV7-9	TRBJ1-2	.	.
CASREGYNQPQHF	TGTGCCAGCAGGGAGGGGTACAATCAGCCCCAGCATTTT	TRBV2	TRBJ1-5	.	many
CSVSGRARDTQYF	TGCAGCGTTAGCGGGAGGGCCCGGGATACGCAGTATTTT	TRBV29-1	TRBJ2-3	TRBD2	few
CASSADPGLLYEQYF	TGTGCCAGCAGTGCAGACCCGGGACTCCTCTACGAGCAGTACTTC	TRBV12-3/TRBV12-4	TRBJ2-7	.	many
CASSFSGSLETQYF	TGTGCCAGCAGCTTTAGCGGGAGTCTAGAGACCCAGTACTTC	TRBV7-2	TRBJ2-5	TRBD2	few
CASTFDSSSYEQYF	TGTGCCAGCACCTTCGACAGTAGCTCCTACGAGCAGTACTTC	TRBV6-5	TRBJ2-7	.	many
CASSHTHSYEQYF	TGTGCCAGCAGCCACACACACTCCTACGAGCAGTACTTC	TRBV3-1	TRBJ2-7	.	.
CASGLGGIKETQYF	TGTGCTAGTGGTTTAGGCGGGATAAAAGAGACCCAGTACTTC	TRBV12-5	TRBJ2-5	.	.
CAISDIGTTNQPQHF	TGTGCCATCAGTGACATAGGGACGACCAATCAGCCCCAGCATTTT	TRBV10-3	TRBJ1-5	.	many
CASSDQGKNEQFF	TGTGCCAGCAGTGACCAGGGGAAAAATGAGCAGTTCTTC	TRBV25-1	TRBJ2-1	.	many
CASTFPRDTEKLFF	TGTGCCAGCACCTTCCCTCGGGACACTGAAAAACTGTTTTTT	TRBV27	TRBJ1-4	.	many
CASSGASTDTQYF	TGTGCCAGCAGCGGAGCTAGCACAGATACGCAGTATTTT	TRBV5-6	TRBJ2-3	.	many
CASSLDGGGEAFF	TGCGCCAGCAGCTTGGATGGCGGAGGTGAAGCTTTCTTT	TRBV5-1	TRBJ1-1	.	many